What follows are 9 T cell receptor beta chains derived from one specimen sequenced in a study of identical twins. TCRdb passed the 5' RACE reads through MiXCR, listing each CDR3 protein once. The sample records roughly 720,000 distinct CDR3 sequences, 18% being singletons. The sample was also reused in another study, on T cells expressing NK-cell markers.

Sequencing was performed on PBMCs. The receptors derive from a woman aged 18-29 years in good health.

This clonotype was recorded once. It may be a read error: a sequence one base away is much more abundant. The V and J genes are TRBV20-1 and TRBJ2-5, with D perhaps given as TRBD1 or TRBD2 (5 bases each). The CDR3 has 10 amino acids. Between the trimmed V and J ends, which lost 5 bases and 5 bases, there was a span of 6 bases. Germline-derived CDR1 and CDR2 are DFQATT and SNEGSKA (reference sequence). The CDR3 reads CSAEGETQYF. The CDR3 region has the DNA TGCAGTGCTGAGGGGGAGACCCAGTACTTC.

In its sample, this clonotype was seen many times. This chain uses TRBV11-3 with TRBJ2-1; maybe TRBD2 (5 bases). The CDR3 has 14 residues. V was clipped by 0 bases and J by 8 bases, with 11 bases between them. Germline values: CDR1 SGHNT, CDR2 YENEEA. CDR3 DNA sequence: TGTGCCAGCAGCTTAGACCTTCGGCGGGATGAGCAGTTCTTC. It is translated as CASSLDLRRDEQFF.

V gene TRBV5-1 combines with J gene TRBJ2-1; D ambiguous. Per germline, CDR1 SGHRS and CDR2 YFSETQ. Trimming stripped 5 bases from V and 5 bases from J, with 14 bases between. CDR3 size: 14 residues. Here the CDR3 reads CASRSQVLDNEQFF. As DNA, the CDR3 is TGCGCCAGCAGGTCCCAGGTGTTGGACAATGAGCAGTTCTTC. Looking up the rest from reference TRBV5-1 and TRBJ2-1 gives the full variable domain: KAGVTQTPRYLIKTRGQQVTLSCSPISGHRSVSWYQQTPGQGLQFLFEYFSETQRNKGNFPGRFSGRQFSNSRSEMNVSTLELGDSALYLCASRSQVLDNEQFFGPGTRLTVL.

This clonotype occurred many times. The CDR3 loop reads CASSYSLQGTDTQYF. The CDR3 region has the DNA TGTGCCAGCAGTTACTCCTTACAGGGTACAGATACGCAGTATTTT. The rearrangement joins TRBV12-3 or TRBV12-4 to TRBJ2-3; a possible D gene is TRBD1 (6 bases). The V end lost 4 bases, the J end lost 3 bases, and 14 bases lay between the germline ends. This CDR3 region has 15 residues.

The table lists this clonotype with a few counts. The chain has TRBV29-1 and TRBJ2-3, with 7 bases aligning to TRBD2. The ends lost 0 bases at V and 4 bases at J; junction bases unmatched: 16. The germline gives CDR1 SQVTM, CDR2 ANQGSEA. The CDR3 extends over 18 amino acids. The CDR3: CSVEDFRGSGGSPDTQYF. The CDR3 coding sequence is TGCAGCGTTGAAGATTTCCGCGGGTCGGGAGGTTCTCCAGATACGCAGTATTTT.

V gene TRBV28 combines with J gene TRBJ1-6; D not certain. Trimming shortened V by 5 bases and J by 8 bases, and 16 bases separated the two germline ends. CDR1 is MDHEN and CDR2 is SYDVKM in the germline V gene. The CDR3 sequence is 15 residues long. The CDR3: CASSAAQLWDSPLHF. As DNA, the CDR3 is TGTGCCAGCAGTGCAGCACAGTTATGGGATTCACCCCTCCACTTT.

J is TRBJ2-3 and V is TRBV25-1; tentative D call: TRBD2 (6 bases). Germline loops: CDR1 MGHDK, CDR2 SYGVNS. Trimming shortened V by 2 bases and J by 5 bases, and 14 bases separated the two germline ends. This CDR3 region has 15 residues. Here the CDR3 reads CASSERGGVVDTQYF. CDR3 coding DNA: TGTGCCAGCAGTGAAAGGGGCGGGGTAGTAGATACGCAGTATTTT.

This clonotype appeared a few times. This chain joins TRBV9 and TRBJ2-1; the match to TRBD2 covers 10 bases. The CDR3 sequence is 15 residues long. Germline V gene data show CDR1 as SGDLS and CDR2 as YYNGEE. Losses at the gene ends were 3 bases for V and 5 bases for J; bases not matched to a gene: 5. The CDR3 DNA follows: TGTGCCAGCAGCGAGGGACTAGCGCTTAACAATGAGCAGTTCTTC. Residues: CASSEGLALNNEQFF.

The sample holds a few counts of this clonotype. The chain carries TRBV10-1 and TRBJ2-3; D unresolved. V dropped 4 bases and J dropped 2 bases, with 7 bases sitting between them. The CDR3 spans 13 residues. From germline, CDR1 is WNHNN and CDR2 SYGVQD (reference sequence). CDR3 sequence reads: CASSADVTDTQYF. The CDR3 coding sequence is TGCGCCAGCAGTGCGGACGTCACAGATACGCAGTATTTT.